One sample yielded the 7 T cell receptor beta chains listed below, sequenced in a study of post-analysis software for immune sequencing data. Their specific antigens are unknown. General study findings and limits: Comparison of patients with controls showed 4 to 6 TRBV segments more frequent in patients, TRBV5-6, TRBV5-1 and TRBV20-1 among them.

TCR beta cDNA libraries included unique molecular identifiers. In TCRdb, the PCR reads were re-called with MiXCR into one record per CDR3 protein. The table includes fewer than 850,000 distinct CDR3 sequences, roughly 27% detected once. Sequenced material: blood. These receptors were collected from a girl aged 10 to 17 with multiple sclerosis.

This sequence joins TRBV7-8 and TRBJ2-3; D is uncertain. Germline assignment: CDR1 SGHVS and CDR2 FQNEAQ. V was clipped by 5 bases and J by 5 bases, with 17 bases between them. The CDR3 consists of 15 residues. CDR3 sequence: CASSPATLTGDTQYF. The CDR3 DNA reads as TGTGCCAGCAGCCCGGCCACATTAACGGGAGATACGCAGTATTTT.

Here the CDR3 DNA reads TGTGCCAGCAGCTTAGTCAGCAGGGGTCCTGAAGCTTTCTTT. This codes for CASSLVSRGPEAFF. The chain joins TRBV11-2 to TRBJ1-1; perhaps TRBD1 as D (6 bases). Trimming cost V 1 base and J 6 bases, with 12 bases left between them. Looked up from germline, CDR1 is SGHAT and CDR2 is FQNNGV. The CDR3 covers 14 residues.

The chain joins TRBV11-2 to TRBJ2-1, with 8 bases lining up with TRBD1. CDR1 is SGHAT and CDR2 is FQNNGV in the germline V gene. With 5 bases clipped from V and 9 bases from J, the junction kept 9 bases outside the gene matches. The CDR3 covers 14 residues. CDR3 nucleotide sequence: TGTGCCAGCAGCCCTCTGGACAGGGCTAGTGAGCAGTTCTTC. The encoded protein is CASSPLDRASEQFF.

The chain recombines TRBV14 with TRBJ2-1; 10 nucleotides agree with TRBD1. The germline V gene has CDR1 SGHDN and CDR2 FVKESK. This CDR3 has 19 residues. V shed 0 bases and J 4 bases; nucleotides not matched to a gene: 12. The CDR3 protein is CASSQDLSRDRGPYNEQFF. CDR3 sequence (DNA): TGTGCCAGCAGCCAAGATCTCTCCAGGGACAGGGGACCATACAATGAGCAGTTCTTC.

Comments on this clonotype: An end of the junction does not agree with germline; a read error may underlie this. The genes are TRBV6-5 and TRBJ1-6, with a possible D match to TRBD1 (6 bases). CDR3 length: 16 amino acids. Germline V gives CDR1 MNHEY, CDR2 SVGAGI. DNA for the CDR3: TGTGCCAGCACCGAGGGGGGTGCGGTCCACGGTTCACCCCCCCACTTT. This codes for CASTEGGAVHGSPPHF.

This clonotype was counted a few times. The chain carries TRBV20-1 and TRBJ2-5; a weak D match, TRBD2 (5 bases). Germline assignment: CDR1 DFQATT and CDR2 SNEGSKA (reference sequence). Trimming took off 6 bases at V and 11 bases at J, with 16 bases between the two ends. CDR3 length equals 11 residues. The CDR3, as DNA: TGCAGTGCCATGGACTTCAGTGAGCAGTACTTC. Translating gives CSAMDFSEQYF.

The genes are TRBV14 and TRBJ2-1, with 11 nucleotides matching TRBD2. The trim removed 0 bases at V and 0 bases at J, leaving 10 bases unmatched. The germline gives CDR1 SGHDN, CDR2 FVKESK. The CDR3 has 20 amino acids. CDR3 protein: CASSQDSGRAKYLSYNEQFF. Here the CDR3 DNA reads TGTGCCAGCAGCCAAGATAGCGGGAGGGCCAAATACCTCTCCTACAATGAGCAGTTCTTC.